The 14 T cell receptor beta chains below were found in one sample sequenced in a study of T-cell memory formation after mild COVID-19. TCRdb re-derived calls from the 5' RACE reads in MiXCR, one entry per CDR3 protein. Counted here are roughly 610,000 distinct CDR3 sequences, approximately 15% occurring once; the ten biggest clones make up roughly 7.8%. The sequencing input was PBMCs or a T cell subset sorted from them (not recorded which). The receptors stem from an adult woman who had mild COVID-19 (a few samples of this study predate the infection). Cell type and time point are not known.

Only a few counts were recorded for this clonotype. The rearrangement uses TRBV12-3 or TRBV12-4 and TRBJ1-4; 10 bases line up with TRBD1. The CDR3 length is 16 residues. V gave up 6 bases and J gave up 5 bases; unmatched junction bases: 9. CDR3 sequence reads: CASSPGQGGLNEKLFF. The CDR3 DNA follows: TGTGCCAGCAGCCCAGGACAGGGGGGATTGAATGAAAAACTGTTTTTT.

A few counts support this clonotype. This chain connects TRBV18 to TRBJ2-7; 10 nucleotides agree with TRBD1. CDR1 is KGHSH, CDR2 LQKENI, per germline. V lost 7 bases to trimming and J lost 6 bases; unmatched junction nucleotides: 9. CDR3 size: 14 residues. The CDR3 region is CASCVTGGNGEQYF. The CDR3 DNA is TGTGCCAGCTGCGTGACAGGGGGCAACGGCGAGCAGTACTTC. Full variable domain (outside the CDR3, taken from reference TRBV18 and TRBJ2-7): NAGVMQNPRHLVRRRGQEARLRCSPMKGHSHVYWYRQLPEEGLKFMVYLQKENIIDESGMPKERFSAEFPKEGPSILRIQQVVRGDSAAYFCASCVTGGNGEQYFGPGTRLTVT.

This clonotype was observed a handful of times. The J gene is TRBJ1-1, the V gene TRBV10-3; TRBD1 might be the D (6 bases). This CDR3 is built from 13 residues. CDR1 is ENHRY, CDR2 SYGVKD, per germline. Between the trimmed V and J ends, which lost 10 bases and 4 bases, there was a span of 16 bases. CDR3 loop: CATQTGTSTEAFF. The CDR3 nucleotides are TGTGCCACGCAAACAGGGACTAGCACTGAAGCTTTCTTT.

This clonotype was seen only a few times. The chain has TRBV5-4 and TRBJ1-1; the match to TRBD1 covers 7 bases. The CDR3 runs to 18 residues. V lost 1 base, J lost 7 bases, and 19 bases stayed unmatched. Germline CDR1 SGHNT, CDR2 YYREEE (reference sequence). CDR3 loop: CASSLIGISERGHFEAFF. The CDR3 region has the DNA TGTGCCAGCAGCTTGATAGGCATTAGCGAGAGGGGGCATTTTGAAGCTTTCTTT.

This sequence joins TRBV2 and TRBJ2-3; weak D call: TRBD2 (5 bases). V lost 8 bases and J lost 1, with 13 bases in between. The germline gives CDR1 SNHLY, CDR2 FYNNEI. This CDR3 contains 14 residues. CDR3 sequence reads: CASSYGIGTDTQYF. The DNA of the CDR3 is TGTGCCAGCTCTTACGGGATAGGCACAGATACGCAGTATTTT. Looking up the rest from reference TRBV2 and TRBJ2-3 gives the full variable domain: EPEVTQTPSHQVTQMGQEVILRCVPISNHLYFYWYRQILGQKVEFLVSFYNNEISEKSEIFDDQFSVERPDGSNFTLKIRSTKLEDSAMYFCASSYGIGTDTQYFGPGTRLTVL.

The V and J genes are TRBV11-3 and TRBJ2-2, with 7 bases fitting TRBD1. The V gene's germline CDR1 is SGHNT and CDR2 YENEEA. V was clipped by 3 bases and J by 1 base; unmatched bases: 2. This CDR3 has 15 amino acids. CDR3 sequence (DNA): TGTGCCAGCAGCTTGACAGGGATGAACACCGGGGAGCTGTTTTTT. Encoded protein: CASSLTGMNTGELFF. The full variable domain, rest sourced from reference TRBV11-3 and TRBJ2-2, is EAGVVQSPRYKIIEKKQPVAFWCNPISGHNTLYWYLQNLGQGPELLIRYENEEAVDDSQLPKDRFSAERLKGVDSTLKIQPAELGDSAVYLCASSLTGMNTGELFFGEGSRLTVL.

The chain recombines TRBV25-1 with TRBJ2-1; TRBD1 agrees at 12 bases. Germline CDR1 and CDR2: MGHDK and SYGVNS. Trimming removed 7 bases from V and 8 bases from J; junction bases left unmatched: 6. CDR3 length equals 14 residues. The CDR3 DNA reads as TGTGCCAGCATGGGGACAGGGGGCATGGATGAGCAGTTCTTC. This gives the protein CASMGTGGMDEQFF.

Many counts were recorded for this clonotype. CDR3 DNA sequence: TGCGCCACCTCCTGGGGGGAAACCTACAATGAGCAGTTCTTC. Translating gives CATSWGETYNEQFF. The chain combines TRBV5-1 with TRBJ2-1; D perhaps matches TRBD2 (6 bases). V lost 9 bases and J 2 bases, leaving 15 bases between the germline ends. The germline gives CDR1 SGHRS, CDR2 YFSETQ. This CDR3 is 14 amino acids long. Full variable domain (remainder filled in from reference TRBV5-1 and TRBJ2-1): KAGVTQTPRYLIKTRGQQVTLSCSPISGHRSVSWYQQTPGQGLQFLFEYFSETQRNKGNFPGRFSGRQFSNSRSEMNVSTLELGDSALYLCATSWGETYNEQFFGPGTRLTVL.

This clonotype turned up a few times. The chain uses TRBV7-8 and TRBJ1-1; 9 nucleotides align to TRBD1. This CDR3 comprises 18 residues. Trimming took 4 bases from V and 5 from J; bases not matched to a gene: 17. Germline V gene lookup returns CDR1 SGHVS and CDR2 FQNEAQ. CDR3 in DNA: TGTGCCAGCAGCTCGGGACAGGGAAGAGGAAAGTTAGTAACTGAAGCTTTCTTT. Protein product: CASSSGQGRGKLVTEAFF.

This clonotype was observed a few times. The chain links TRBV12-3 or TRBV12-4 to TRBJ1-2, with 9 positions matching TRBD1. The CDR3 is 14 residues long. J was trimmed by 4 bases and V by 10 bases; bases with no gene match: 10. As DNA, the CDR3 is TGTGCCACCCAACAGGGGGCGCGAGGCTATGGCTACACCTTC. This codes for CATQQGARGYGYTF.

This clonotype was observed a few times. The rearrangement uses TRBV29-1 and TRBJ2-7; TRBD2 aligns across 8 bases. V shed 7 bases, J shed 5 bases, and the junction held 13 bases outside the gene matches. Germline lookup yields CDR1 SQVTM and CDR2 ANQGSEA. The CDR3 has 14 residues. The CDR3 DNA sequence: TGCAGCGCCGCCGGGGGGGAGGGCCCCAACGAGCAGTACTTC. This gives the protein CSAAGGEGPNEQYF.

V is TRBV12-5 and J is TRBJ2-7; weak D call: TRBD2 (5 bases). The CDR3 length is 14 residues. V dropped 0 bases and J dropped 5 bases, with 11 bases sitting between them. Germline assignment: CDR1 LGHNT and CDR2 FRNRAP. Written as DNA, the CDR3 is TGTGCTAGTGGTTTGGTGGGCGGGTTCGACGAGCAGTACTTC. It translates to CASGLVGGFDEQYF. Variable domain in full (rest from reference TRBV12-5 and TRBJ2-7): DARVTQTPRHKVTEMGQEVTMRCQPILGHNTVFWYRQTMMQGLELLAYFRNRAPLDDSGMPKDRFSAEMPDATLATLKIQPSEPRDSAVYFCASGLVGGFDEQYFGPGTRLTVT.

The J gene is TRBJ2-5, the V gene TRBV20-1, with no clear D. CDR3 size: 13 residues. The germline V and J ends were trimmed by 0 bases and 1 base, with 6 bases remaining between them. Germline V CDR1 and CDR2: DFQATT, SNEGSKA (reference sequence). The CDR3 is CSAREFGQETQYF. In DNA form, the CDR3 reads TGCAGTGCTAGAGAGTTTGGCCAAGAGACCCAGTACTTC.

This clonotype was picked up a small number of times. The CDR3 protein is CASSLYGEAKNIQYF. DNA of the CDR3: TGTGCCAGCAGCTTATATGGGGAAGCCAAAAACATTCAGTACTTC. This chain joins TRBV5-6 and TRBJ2-4, with D unclear. Germline CDR1 SGHDT, CDR2 YYEEEE. The V end was cut by 2 bases, the J end by 0 bases, with 9 bases between. CDR3 length: 15 residues. Combining the CDR3 with reference TRBV5-6 and TRBJ2-4 gives the whole variable domain DAGVTQSPTHLIKTRGQQVTLRCSPKSGHDTVSWYQQALGQGPQFIFQYYEEEERQRGNFPDRFSGHQFPNYSSELNVNALLLGDSALYLCASSLYGEAKNIQYFGAGTRLSVL.